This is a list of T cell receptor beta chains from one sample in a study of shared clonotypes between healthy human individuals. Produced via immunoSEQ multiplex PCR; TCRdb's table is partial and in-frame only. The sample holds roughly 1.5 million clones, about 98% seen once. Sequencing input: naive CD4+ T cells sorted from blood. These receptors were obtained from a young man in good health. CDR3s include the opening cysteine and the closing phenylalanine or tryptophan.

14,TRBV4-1,CASSQADRTGGYTF
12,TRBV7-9,CASSASTDTQYF
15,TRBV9,CASSVRGGSPYEQYF
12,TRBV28,CASSPQGQPQHF
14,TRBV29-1,CSVAGLLAKNIQYF
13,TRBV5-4,CASSTEGGTRKYF
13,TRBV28,CASYTGRIYEQFF
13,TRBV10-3,CAISPDRGDGYTF
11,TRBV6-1,CASSTGVEQYF
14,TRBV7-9,CASSSGQGNTEAFF
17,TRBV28,CASSSPVRSGRLDTQYF
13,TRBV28,CASSLGQGEGQYF
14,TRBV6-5,CASEVRGRNTEAFF
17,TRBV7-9,CASSLPDWGELHNEQFF
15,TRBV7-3,CASSPTLVNTGELFF
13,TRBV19,CASMPRGADTQYF
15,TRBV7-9,CASSLATYSTDTQYF
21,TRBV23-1,CASSLPGTSGRFRRSYNEQFF
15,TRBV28,CASSFVPEGGNTIYF
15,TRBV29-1,CSVEKGTGSSYEQYF
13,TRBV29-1,CSVDHRGQETQYF
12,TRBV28,CASSFRRNTQYF
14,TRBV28,CASRPPGGVGAAFF
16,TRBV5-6,CASSFMTAGPSYEQYF
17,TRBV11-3,CASSAGFVDSTEETQYF
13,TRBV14,CASSRLLNTEAFF
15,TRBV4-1,CASSPMGEGSYEQYF
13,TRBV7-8,CASSPRLEDTQYF
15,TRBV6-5,CASRRPSGSTDTQYF
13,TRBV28,CASRAGTGDEQYF
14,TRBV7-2,CASSLRQGRETQYF
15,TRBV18,CASSIAGSSTDTQYF
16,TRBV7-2,CASSLVARGSNQPQHF
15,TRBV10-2,CASSRQGRAVEEQYF
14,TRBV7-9,CASSLAGTYNEQFF
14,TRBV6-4,CASSVGGKGNEQFF
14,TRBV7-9,CASSTHPLVHEQYF
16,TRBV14,CASSRLGAGGPREQFF
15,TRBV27,CASSSPSSGPDEQFF
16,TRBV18,CASSPLGTDSNQPQHF
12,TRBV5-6,CASSFRLYGYTF
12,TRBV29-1,CSVLTGDETQYF
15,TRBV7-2,CASRTLQGRHTEAFF
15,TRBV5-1,CASRLAGPSTDTQYF
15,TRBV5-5,CASSPAGTGIYEQYF
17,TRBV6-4,CASSAVSGGANTGELFF
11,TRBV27,CASRGGGGYTF
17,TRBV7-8,CASSLGRQGARWTEAFF